This T cell receptor (beta chain) was obtained from a study of T-cell reconstitution after alpha-beta-depleted transplantation in children. General study findings and limits: At day 60, the high TCRbeta diversity found in some patients originated from recipient T cells and thymic progenitors that had survived.

Germline CDR1 is LNHDA and CDR2 is SQIVND (reference sequence). CDR3 size: 13 residues. Trimming cost V 5 bases and J 7 bases, with 11 bases left between them. This clonotype was counted many times. The antigen remains undetermined. Unique molecular identifiers tagged the TCRbeta library. TCRdb fed the PCR reads into MiXCR, producing one record per CDR3 protein. The table includes about 980,000 distinct CDR3 sequences, roughly 31% detected once. The chain uses TRBV19 and TRBJ2-2; the D gene is possibly TRBD1 (5 bases). This specimen was PBMCs, mostly from graft donor cells, taken 360 days after TCRalphabeta/CD19-depleted stem cell transplant. The clonotype comes from a boy in the first two years of life who had a stem cell transplant for SCID, so the T cells may come from the graft donor. In nucleotides, the CDR3 is TGTGCCAGTAGTGGCCAGGGCGGCGGGGAGCTGTTTTTT. Translating it yields CASSGQGGGELFF.